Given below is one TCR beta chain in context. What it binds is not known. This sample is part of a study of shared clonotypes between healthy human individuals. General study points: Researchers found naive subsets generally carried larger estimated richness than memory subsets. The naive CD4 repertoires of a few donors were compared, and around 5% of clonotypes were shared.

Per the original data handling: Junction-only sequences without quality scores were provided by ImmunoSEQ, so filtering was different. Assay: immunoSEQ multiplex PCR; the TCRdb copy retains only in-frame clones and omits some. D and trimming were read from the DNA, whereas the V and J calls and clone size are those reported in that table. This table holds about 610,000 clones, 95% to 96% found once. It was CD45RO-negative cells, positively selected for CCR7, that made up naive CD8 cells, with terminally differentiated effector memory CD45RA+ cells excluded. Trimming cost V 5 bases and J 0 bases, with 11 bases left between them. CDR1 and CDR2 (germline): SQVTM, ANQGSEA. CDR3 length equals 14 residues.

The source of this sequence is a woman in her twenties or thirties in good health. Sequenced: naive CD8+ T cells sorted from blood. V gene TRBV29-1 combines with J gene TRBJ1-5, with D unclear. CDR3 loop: CSVLGDNSNQPQHF. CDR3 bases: TGCAGCGTTTTGGGAGACAATAGCAATCAGCCCCAGCATTTT. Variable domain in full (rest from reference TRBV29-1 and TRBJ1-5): SAVISQKPSRDICQRGTSLTIQCQVDSQVTMMFWYRQQPGQSLTLIATANQGSEATYESGFVIDKFPISRPNLTFSTLTVSNMSPEDSSIYLCSVLGDNSNQPQHFGDGTRLSIL.